This T cell receptor (beta chain) originates from a study of T cell responses to AZD1222 COVID-19 vaccine (dated by TCRdb to about 2021). Study-level background: TCR sequencing covered 233 trial participants: roughly 200 given two doses of AZD1222 and 26 given two doses of MenACWY control vaccine. Enrollment into the trials was organized by age into subgroups of 18-55, 56-69 and 70-plus years, and those subgroups contained about 160, 30 and 59 TCR-sequenced participants, respectively.

In light of the paper, this sample's time point label describes: baseline before first vaccination. The treatment or condition label on this specimen signifies: meningococcal conjugate vaccine given as trial control. Samples from vaccinated people were obtained from the UK trials COV001 and COV002, which included a single-blind randomized controlled phase 2/3 trial of AZD1222 (ChAdOx1 nCoV-19) in healthy adults. For TCRbeta chain sequencing, PBMC samples from trial participants were taken at day 0 and at day 28 after the second dose. The CDR3 regions of human TCRbeta chains were analyzed by immunosequencing. In the source study's methods: TCRs in the repertoires were matched against a reference library of SARS-CoV-2-specific TCRs that had been generated with the MIRA antigen-specificity platform. Breadth was defined as the fraction of unique TCRs that were SARS-CoV-2-associated, and depth was defined as the fraction of total T cells that were SARS-CoV-2-associated. Using the MIRA data, each spike-specific TCR was mapped to the spike region that the TCR reacts to and placed in a CD4 or CD8 class. Log10-transformed breadth and depth values were compared by one-way ANOVA with Sidak's multiple comparisons tests. Here the immuneACCESS table is served through TCRdb, limited to in-frame sequences with V and J called. Missing clones are a known gap in these copies; in checked studies unresolved V genes cover under half, and the rest lacks a known reason. That table is the source of V, J and clone size, and D and trimming were worked out from the DNA. Counted in this sample were 150,000 or so clones; 75% to 85% of them appeared once. The ten largest account for around 4.1% of the sample.

Overall study results and their limits: Spike-specific TCR breadth and depth rose significantly after two AZD1222 doses compared with day 0 and with MenACWY recipients. Conclusions about previously exposed vaccinees are limited because only five or six AZD1222 recipients were SARS-CoV-2 seropositive at baseline. In the small 56-69-year group, the increase in depth fell short of significance, most likely because of low power. CD4 TCRs associated with the vaccine covered the entire spike protein, and the dominant responses were in regions 160-218 and 743-854. No day 14 peak-response samples were available, so repertoires were characterized only after the peak T cell response. Most participants were white British and females outnumbered males, and the authors suggested that clonal diversity may have been underestimated. Epitopes outside the regions mutated in the B.1.351 and B.1.1.7 variants were reportedly recognized by nearly half of the unique spike-specific TCRs.

This clone was observed a handful of times. Its antigen specificity is not known. Within one base of it there is no much larger clone, and no base qualities were kept. This sequence was found in an adult in good health. Material: peripheral blood, obtained on day 0 of MenACWY control vaccination.

CDR3 sequence: CASSQWGGEDYSPLHF. The base sequence is TGTGCCAGCAGCCAATGGGGGGGTGAAGATTATTCACCCCTCCACTTT. The chain links TRBV3-1 (or the pseudogene TRBV3-2) with TRBJ1-6; a tentative D match to TRBD1 spans 5 bases. The CDR3 measures 16 amino acids from cysteine to phenylalanine. The entry retains the CDR3 DNA only, 48 bases that are in frame from base 1. The germline V gene (reference sequence) specifies LGHDT as CDR1 and YNNKEL as CDR2. Relative to germline, V is 2 bases shorter and J is 8 bases shorter, with 16 bases between their ends.